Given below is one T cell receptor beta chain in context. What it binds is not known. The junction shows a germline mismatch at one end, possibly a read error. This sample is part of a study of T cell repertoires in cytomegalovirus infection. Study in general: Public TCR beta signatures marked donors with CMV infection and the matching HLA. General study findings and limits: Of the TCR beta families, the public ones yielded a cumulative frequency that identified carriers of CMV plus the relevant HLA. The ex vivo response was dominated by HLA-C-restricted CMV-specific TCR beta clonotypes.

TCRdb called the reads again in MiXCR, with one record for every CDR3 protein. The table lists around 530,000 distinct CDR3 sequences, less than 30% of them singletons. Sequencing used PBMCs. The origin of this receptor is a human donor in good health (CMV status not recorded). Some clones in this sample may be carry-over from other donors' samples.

The chain's CDR3 is CASRGQGQEPQYF. CDR3 bases: TGTGCCAGCAGAGGACAGGGCCAAGAGCCCCAGTACTTC. The J gene is TRBJ2-5, the V gene TRBV7-6, with TRBD1 matching over 8 bases. CDR1 is SGHVS and CDR2 is FNYEAQ in the germline V gene. The CDR3 totals 13 residues.